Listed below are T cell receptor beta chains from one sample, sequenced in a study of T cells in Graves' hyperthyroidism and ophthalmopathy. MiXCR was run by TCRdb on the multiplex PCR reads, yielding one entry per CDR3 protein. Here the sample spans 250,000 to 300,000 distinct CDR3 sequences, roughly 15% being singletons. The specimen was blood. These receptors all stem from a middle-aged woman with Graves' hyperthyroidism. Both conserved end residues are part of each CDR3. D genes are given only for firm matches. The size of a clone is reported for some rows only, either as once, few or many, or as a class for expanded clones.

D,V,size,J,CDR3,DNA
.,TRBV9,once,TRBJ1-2,CASSVGQAKGNYGYTF,TGTGCCAGCAGCGTAGGGCAGGCGAAGGGAAACTATGGCTACACCTTC
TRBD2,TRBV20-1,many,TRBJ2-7,CSGQRGTSVDEQYF,TGCAGTGGTCAACGGGGGACTAGCGTTGACGAGCAGTACTTC
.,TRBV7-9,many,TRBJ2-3,CASSLARAVTDTQYF,TGTGCCAGCAGCTTAGCGCGGGCAGTCACAGATACGCAGTATTTT
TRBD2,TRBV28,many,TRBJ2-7,CASSGTSGRFYEQYF,TGTGCCAGCAGCGGCACTAGCGGGAGGTTCTACGAGCAGTACTTC
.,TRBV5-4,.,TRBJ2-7,CASSLKQGGTYEQYF,TGTGCCAGCAGCCTAAAACAGGGCGGGACCTACGAGCAGTACTTC
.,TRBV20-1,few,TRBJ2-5,CSARLKTGTAGTQYF,TGCAGTGCTAGACTCAAAACCGGGACCGCTGGGACCCAGTACTTC
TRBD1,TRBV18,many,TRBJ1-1,CASSPRTGGTEAFF,TGTGCCAGCTCACCACGGACAGGGGGCACTGAAGCTTTCTTT
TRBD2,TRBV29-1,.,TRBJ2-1,CSVEPGLAGDTYNEQFF,TGCAGCGTTGAGCCGGGACTAGCGGGAGACACCTACAATGAGCAGTTCTTC
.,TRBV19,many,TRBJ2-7,CASTPPGSHDEQYF,TGTGCCAGTACCCCCCCGGGAAGCCACGACGAGCAGTACTTC
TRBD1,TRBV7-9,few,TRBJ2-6,CASSLAGQGASGANVLTF,TGTGCCAGCAGCTTAGCGGGACAGGGGGCGAGCGGGGCCAACGTCCTGACTTTC
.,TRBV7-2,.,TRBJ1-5,CASSRDEQPQHF,TGTGCCAGCAGCCGAGATGAACAGCCCCAGCATTTT
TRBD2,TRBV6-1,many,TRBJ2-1,CASSQSGRSYNEQFF,TGTGCCAGCAGTCAAAGCGGGAGGTCCTACAATGAGCAGTTCTTC
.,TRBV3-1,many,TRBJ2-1,CASSISSYNEQFF,TGTGCCAGCAGCATTAGCTCCTACAATGAGCAGTTCTTC
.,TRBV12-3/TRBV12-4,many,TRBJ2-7,CASSLEYGNPYEQYF,TGTGCCAGCAGTTTGGAGTACGGGAATCCCTACGAGCAGTACTTC
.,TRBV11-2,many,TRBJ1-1,CASTSQGRTEAFF,TGTGCCAGCACATCCCAGGGTCGAACTGAAGCTTTCTTT
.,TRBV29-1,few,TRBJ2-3,CSVERNQFPDTQYF,TGCAGCGTTGAGAGGAATCAGTTTCCAGATACGCAGTATTTT
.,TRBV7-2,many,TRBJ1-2,CASSFRQARSGGGYTF,TGTGCCAGCAGCTTCCGACAGGCCAGAAGTGGGGGTGGCTACACCTTC